This is a list of T cell receptor beta chains from one sample in a study of long-term antiretroviral therapy in people with HIV. TCRdb keeps only in-frame clones here, not all; method: immunoSEQ multiplex PCR. Of tens of thousands of clones in the sample, around 93% are singletons; the top ten hold more than 5.5%. The sample here was unsorted PBMCs, taken 4.4 years after starting antiretroviral therapy. These receptors came from a woman aged 45-59 years with HIV. CDR3s include the opening cysteine and the closing phenylalanine or tryptophan. Fields, in order: clone size, V gene, D gene, CDR3 length, J gene, CDR3 DNA, CDR3 protein. A D gene is named only where the DNA matches it firmly. Clone size is stated in some rows and not others, as once, few, many or a class when expanded.

size: -
V: TRBV7-9
D: -
length: 15
J: TRBJ2-7
DNA: TGTGCCAGCGGAAAGAGGGGGGGTTTGGGGGACGAGCAGTACTTC
CDR3: CASGKRGGLGDEQYF

size: -
V: TRBV5-4
D: -
length: 17
J: TRBJ1-1
DNA: TGTGCCAGCAGCCGGGGCCTGGGGGGGACTATGAACACTGAAGCTTTCTTT
CDR3: CASSRGLGGTMNTEAFF

size: -
V: TRBV6-4
D: -
length: 13
J: TRBJ1-1
DNA: TGTGCCAGCAGTGTCTCAGTGAACACTGAAGCTTTCTTT
CDR3: CASSVSVNTEAFF

size: -
V: TRBV6-6
D: -
length: 14
J: TRBJ1-1
DNA: TGTGCCAGCACCCCGAGCGGCTTGAACACTGAAGCTTTCTTT
CDR3: CASTPSGLNTEAFF

size: -
V: TRBV4-3
D: -
length: 16
J: TRBJ2-3
DNA: TGCGCCAGCAGCCAGGAGTTACTAGCCGGCACAGATACGCAGTATTTT
CDR3: CASSQELLAGTDTQYF

size: -
V: TRBV20-1
D: TRBD1
length: 11
J: TRBJ1-1
DNA: TGCAGTGGACAGGGTGTTACTGAAGCTTTCTTT
CDR3: CSGQGVTEAFF

size: -
V: TRBV19
D: -
length: 13
J: TRBJ2-2
DNA: TGTGCCAGTAGTGTAAAGGAGTTCGGGGAGCTGTTTTTT
CDR3: CASSVKEFGELFF

size: -
V: TRBV7-6
D: -
length: 14
J: TRBJ2-2
DNA: TGTGCCAGCAGCTGGACTCCGAACACCGGGGAGCTGTTTTTT
CDR3: CASSWTPNTGELFF

size: -
V: TRBV12-5
D: -
length: 15
J: TRBJ1-1
DNA: TGTGCTAGTGGTTTGGCTCCGGGGGCGGGTACTGAAGCTTTCTTT
CDR3: CASGLAPGAGTEAFF

size: -
V: TRBV6-5
D: -
length: 13
J: TRBJ2-5
DNA: TGTGCCAGCAGTACCTTCCTAAGGGAGACCCAGTACTTC
CDR3: CASSTFLRETQYF

size: -
V: TRBV30
D: -
length: 15
J: TRBJ2-1
DNA: TGTGCCTGGAGTTTCGGGACTGGCCCACAAGGTGAGCAGTTCTTC
CDR3: CAWSFGTGPQGEQFF

size: -
V: TRBV5-3
D: -
length: 13
J: TRBJ1-1
DNA: TGTGCCAGAAGCTTGATGAAACCCACTGAAGCTTTCTTT
CDR3: CARSLMKPTEAFF

size: -
V: TRBV9
D: TRBD2
length: 15
J: TRBJ2-1
DNA: TGTGCCAGCAGCACCGGGACTAGCGGGGGGAATGAGCAGTTCTTC
CDR3: CASSTGTSGGNEQFF

size: -
V: TRBV7-6
D: -
length: 12
J: TRBJ2-7
DNA: TGTGCCAGCAGCTTAGCTAATCAAGAGCAGTACTTC
CDR3: CASSLANQEQYF

size: -
V: TRBV29-1
D: TRBD1
length: 12
J: TRBJ1-1
DNA: TGCAGCGCTAGCCAGGGGGACACTGAAGCTTTCTTT
CDR3: CSASQGDTEAFF

size: -
V: TRBV6-5
D: -
length: 14
J: TRBJ1-5
DNA: TGTGCCAGCAGTTACAGGGAAGGCAATCAGCCCCAGCATTTT
CDR3: CASSYREGNQPQHF

size: -
V: TRBV2
D: TRBD1
length: 14
J: TRBJ1-4
DNA: TGTGCCAGCAGCGGAGGGACAGGGGGCGAAAAACTGTTTTTT
CDR3: CASSGGTGGEKLFF

size: -
V: TRBV4-2
D: -
length: 16
J: TRBJ1-6
DNA: TGTGCCAGCAGCCAAGATCCGGTCTCCTATAATTCACCCCTCCACTTT
CDR3: CASSQDPVSYNSPLHF

size: -
V: TRBV5-1
D: -
length: 15
J: TRBJ2-2
DNA: TGCGCCAGCAGCTTGGAGGGGGGGGACACCGGGGAGCTGTTTTTT
CDR3: CASSLEGGDTGELFF

size: -
V: TRBV5-1
D: TRBD2
length: 14
J: TRBJ2-7
DNA: TGCGCCAGCAGCTTGGGACTAGCGAACTACGAGCAGTACTTC
CDR3: CASSLGLANYEQYF

size: -
V: TRBV2
D: -
length: 14
J: TRBJ2-5
DNA: TGTGCCAGCAGTGAAACAGGGAATAGTGAGACCCAGTACTTC
CDR3: CASSETGNSETQYF

size: -
V: TRBV11-2
D: -
length: 15
J: TRBJ2-7
DNA: TGTGCCAGCAGCTTAGGATTCAAGGGTTTATACGAGCAGTACTTC
CDR3: CASSLGFKGLYEQYF

size: -
V: TRBV27
D: TRBD1
length: 15
J: TRBJ1-1
DNA: TGTGCCAGCAAAACGGGGGGGACAGGGTACACTGAAGCTTTCTTT
CDR3: CASKTGGTGYTEAFF

size: -
V: TRBV4-1
D: -
length: 13
J: TRBJ1-3
DNA: TGCGCCAGCAGCCAAGATTCTGGAAACACCATATATTTT
CDR3: CASSQDSGNTIYF

size: -
V: TRBV20-1
D: -
length: 10
J: TRBJ2-1
DNA: TGCAGTGCGCAAAACAATGAGCAGTTCTTC
CDR3: CSAQNNEQFF

size: -
V: TRBV7-9
D: -
length: 14
J: TRBJ1-4
DNA: TGTGCCAGCAGCTCCGCAATTGAGGGAGCAGGACTGTTTTTT
CDR3: CASSSAIEGAGLFF

size: -
V: TRBV12-2
D: -
length: 15
J: TRBJ1-4
DNA: TGTGCAAGTCGCCTAGACGGGGGTCCGAATGAAAAACTGTTTTTT
CDR3: CASRLDGGPNEKLFF

size: -
V: TRBV6-6
D: -
length: 16
J: TRBJ1-1
DNA: TGTGCCAGCAGACCCGCGCAGGCCGAGCAGAGCACTGAAGCTTTCTTT
CDR3: CASRPAQAEQSTEAFF

size: -
V: TRBV15
D: TRBD2
length: 16
J: TRBJ2-3
DNA: TGTGCCACCAGCGCCCTAACTAGCGGGAGCACAGATACGCAGTATTTT
CDR3: CATSALTSGSTDTQYF

size: -
V: TRBV6-5
D: TRBD1
length: 12
J: TRBJ1-2
DNA: TGTGCCAGCAGTTCCCCGACAGGGCCCTACACCTTC
CDR3: CASSSPTGPYTF

size: -
V: TRBV2
D: -
length: 16
J: TRBJ1-3
DNA: TGTGCCAGCAGCCGGGGACACATGATCTCTGGAAACACCATATATTTT
CDR3: CASSRGHMISGNTIYF

size: -
V: TRBV15
D: -
length: 16
J: TRBJ1-2
DNA: TGTGCCACCAGCAGGGTTCGATCTGGGCCGCGAGGAACCTACACCTTC
CDR3: CATSRVRSGPRGTYTF

size: -
V: TRBV11-2
D: -
length: 13
J: TRBJ1-2
DNA: TGTGCCAGCAAGAGGGAGAGGGACTATGGCTACACCTTC
CDR3: CASKRERDYGYTF

size: -
V: TRBV4-1
D: -
length: 15
J: TRBJ2-2
DNA: TGCGCCAGCAGTCGGACAGACAGGTCCACCGGGGAGCTGTTTTTT
CDR3: CASSRTDRSTGELFF

size: -
V: TRBV29-1
D: -
length: 10
J: TRBJ2-7
DNA: TGCAGCGTCGCAGGATACGAGCAGTACTTC
CDR3: CSVAGYEQYF

size: -
V: TRBV9
D: -
length: 15
J: TRBJ2-3
DNA: TGTGCCAGCAGCCCTAGTGGGATGGGCCCCCGTACGCAGTATTTT
CDR3: CASSPSGMGPRTQYF

size: -
V: TRBV2
D: -
length: 13
J: TRBJ1-1
DNA: TGTGCCAGCAGTGGGAGGTTAAGGTCTGAAGCTTTCTTT
CDR3: CASSGRLRSEAFF

size: -
V: TRBV27
D: TRBD2
length: 14
J: TRBJ2-1
DNA: TGTGCCAGCAGTTTAAGACGGGGGGGCAATGAGCAGTTCTTC
CDR3: CASSLRRGGNEQFF

size: few
V: TRBV27
D: -
length: 14
J: TRBJ1-2
DNA: TGTGCCAGCACCTCCTCCCCCCTTAACTATGGCTACACCTTC
CDR3: CASTSSPLNYGYTF

size: -
V: TRBV5-1
D: TRBD1
length: 13
J: TRBJ2-7
DNA: TGCGCCAGCAGCTGGACAGGGGGGGGAGAGCAGTACTTC
CDR3: CASSWTGGGEQYF

size: -
V: TRBV11-2
D: -
length: 15
J: TRBJ2-2
DNA: TGTGCCAGCCACCCTGGGGGGCGGTCCCCCGGGGAGCTGTTTTTT
CDR3: CASHPGGRSPGELFF

size: -
V: TRBV9
D: -
length: 13
J: TRBJ1-2
DNA: TGTGCCAGCAGCGCAGGTGGCCACTATGGCTACACCTTC
CDR3: CASSAGGHYGYTF

size: -
V: TRBV5-1
D: -
length: 15
J: TRBJ2-7
DNA: TGCGCCAGCAGCTTGGAACGCAGAGCATCCTACGAGCAGTACTTC
CDR3: CASSLERRASYEQYF

size: -
V: TRBV6-5
D: -
length: 12
J: TRBJ2-3
DNA: TGTGCCAGCAGTTGGAGCACAGATACGCAGTATTTT
CDR3: CASSWSTDTQYF

size: -
V: TRBV7-9
D: TRBD1
length: 16
J: TRBJ1-1
DNA: TGTGCCAGCAGCTTAGGAGGGACAGGGGCTCACACTGAAGCTTTCTTT
CDR3: CASSLGGTGAHTEAFF

size: -
V: TRBV5-1
D: TRBD1
length: 13
J: TRBJ1-2
DNA: TGCGCCAGCAGTCCGGGACAGGAGGGTGGCTACACCTTC
CDR3: CASSPGQEGGYTF

size: -
V: TRBV11-2
D: TRBD1
length: 13
J: TRBJ1-2
DNA: TGTGCCAGCAGCAAACAGGGGACCTATGGCTACACCTTC
CDR3: CASSKQGTYGYTF

size: -
V: TRBV7-2
D: -
length: 16
J: TRBJ2-5
DNA: TGTGCCAGCAGCTTAGTAGCGTATCCCCCCCAAGAGACCCAGTACTTC
CDR3: CASSLVAYPPQETQYF

size: -
V: TRBV7-2
D: TRBD1
length: 14
J: TRBJ1-2
DNA: TGTGCCAGCAGCTTAGTTCGGGACAGTTATGGCTACACCTTC
CDR3: CASSLVRDSYGYTF

size: -
V: TRBV2
D: TRBD1
length: 14
J: TRBJ1-5
DNA: TGTGCCAGCAGTCCCGGGACAGGAGATCAGCCCCAGCATTTT
CDR3: CASSPGTGDQPQHF